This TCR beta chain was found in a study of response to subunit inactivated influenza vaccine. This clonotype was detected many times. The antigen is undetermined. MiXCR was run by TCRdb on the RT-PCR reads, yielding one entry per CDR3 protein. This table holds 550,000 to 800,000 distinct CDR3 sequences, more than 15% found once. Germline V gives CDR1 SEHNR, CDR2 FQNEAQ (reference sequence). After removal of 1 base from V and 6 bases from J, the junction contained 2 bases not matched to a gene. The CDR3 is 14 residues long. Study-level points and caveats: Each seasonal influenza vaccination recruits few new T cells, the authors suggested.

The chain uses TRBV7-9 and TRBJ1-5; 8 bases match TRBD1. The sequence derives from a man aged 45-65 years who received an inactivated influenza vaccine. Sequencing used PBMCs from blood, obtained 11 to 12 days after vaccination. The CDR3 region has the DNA TGTGCCAGCAGCTTAGGGACAGGGAGTCAGCCCCAGCATTTT. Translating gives CASSLGTGSQPQHF.